The 25 T cell receptor beta chains reported below all come from one sample, sequenced in a study of beta chain features in type 1 diabetes. The whole isolated RNA underwent reverse transcription, so sequencing captured expressed TCRB transcripts. Sequenced by immunoSEQ multiplex PCR; TCRdb stores in-frame clones only, minus some. The sample carries around 400,000 clones, roughly 13% recorded once. The specimen sequenced was naive CD4+ T cells from blood. Source of these receptors: a man between 18 and 29 years old in good health.

This clone was observed a handful of times. The gene calls are TRBV28 and TRBJ2-7; the D is unclear. The CDR3 totals 14 residues. Trimming pared 6 bases from V and 5 bases from J, leaving 17 bases between. In germline, CDR1 is MDHEN, CDR2 SYDVKM. DNA for the CDR3: TGTGCCAGCAGCCTTGACTCCTTTTCCCACGAGCAGTACTTC. Translation: CASSLDSFSHEQYF.

The chain has TRBV19 and TRBJ1-2; D gene uncertain. There are 12 residues in the CDR3. Per germline, CDR1 LNHDA and CDR2 SQIVND (reference sequence). Trimming took off 5 bases at V and 0 bases at J, with 4 bases between the two ends. This CDR3 reads CASSRSNYGYTF. The CDR3 nucleotides read TGTGCCAGTAGTCGGTCTAACTATGGCTACACCTTC.

The chain is built from TRBV7-9 and TRBJ2-2; D gene unclear. Germline assignment: CDR1 SEHNR and CDR2 FQNEAQ (reference sequence). The CDR3 length is 16 residues. Trimming took 5 bases from V and 4 from J, leaving 17 bases between them. The CDR3 DNA reads as TGTGCCAGCAGCCTAGGCCAAGCACGTGGCACCGGGGAGCTGTTTTTT. Its translation is CASSLGQARGTGELFF.

In this sample, this clone turned up a few times. This sequence joins TRBV6-5 and TRBJ1-2; 10 positions match TRBD1. CDR3 length: 15 residues. Germline-derived CDR1 and CDR2 are MNHEY and SVGAGI. Trimming took 4 bases from V and 4 from J; bases not matched to a gene: 6. The chain's CDR3 is CASSSPGQGIYGYTF. CDR3 bases: TGTGCCAGCAGTTCTCCGGGACAGGGGATCTATGGCTACACCTTC.

A few counts support this clone. The chain links TRBV4-3 to TRBJ2-7; weak D call: TRBD2 (7 bases). Germline lookup yields CDR1 LGHNA and CDR2 YSLEER. The CDR3 has 15 residues. Deletions cut 0 bases from V and 4 bases from J, with 13 bases between. The CDR3 bases are TGCGCCAGCAGCCAAGAAGGGGGGGTCGGGTACGAGCAGTACTTC. Its translation: CASSQEGGVGYEQYF.

This clone was recorded a few times. The gene calls are TRBV9 and TRBJ2-7, with D perhaps matching TRBD2 (6 bases). Germline-derived CDR1 and CDR2 are SGDLS and YYNGEE. The V gene lost 4 bases and the J gene lost 6 bases, with 23 bases spanning the gap. This CDR3 region has 16 residues. The CDR3 loop reads CASSPRDSTRRGEQYF. The CDR3 DNA sequence: TGTGCCAGCAGCCCCCGGGACTCCACCAGACGGGGCGAGCAGTACTTC.

This clone turned up a few times. V usage is TRBV9 and J usage is TRBJ2-7, with 10 bases fitting TRBD1. Germline V lookup: CDR1 SGDLS, CDR2 YYNGEE. The CDR3 extends over 15 amino acids. Germline trimming cut 2 bases from V and 2 bases from J; bases unmatched to any gene: 4. The CDR3 region has the DNA TGTGCCAGCAGCGTCAGGGACAGGGGTACCTACGAGCAGTACTTC. This sequence encodes CASSVRDRGTYEQYF.

This clone was found a few times. The genes are TRBV30 and TRBJ1-5; tentatively, D is TRBD1 (5 bases). This CDR3 spans 16 amino acids. V was cut by 1 base and J by 2 bases, with 15 bases left in between. The germline gives CDR1 GTSNPN, CDR2 SVGIG (reference sequence). The DNA for the CDR3 is TGTGCCTGGAGTGAAAGGTTCAGGGTCCGCAATCAGCCCCAGCATTTT. Its translation: CAWSERFRVRNQPQHF.

This clone has only a few counts. The chain couples TRBV7-2 to TRBJ2-2; D is perhaps TRBD2 (6 bases). The V gene's germline CDR1 is SGHTA and CDR2 FQGNSA. There are 16 residues in the CDR3. V was clipped by 6 bases and J by 6 bases, with 20 bases between them. Here the CDR3 DNA reads TGTGCCAGCAGTCTTCCCGGTGGCGGGATGGCCGGGGAGCTGTTTTTT. Translation: CASSLPGGGMAGELFF.

The V call is TRBV28, the J call TRBJ2-3; TRBD2 matches 9 bases. The germline V gene encodes CDR1 MDHEN and CDR2 SYDVKM. This CDR3 is built from 13 residues. Germline trimming cut 7 bases from V and 6 bases from J; bases unmatched to any gene: 5. The CDR3: CASMLAGTDTQYF. The CDR3 bases are TGTGCCAGCATGCTAGCGGGAACGGATACGCAGTATTTT.

A few counts support this clone. This chain uses TRBV7-9 with TRBJ2-3; possible D gene TRBD1, 6 bases. Germline assignment: CDR1 SEHNR and CDR2 FQNEAQ (reference sequence). The CDR3 length is 16 residues. V lost 5 bases to trimming and J lost 6 bases, with 21 bases between them. The CDR3: CASSPSLGQTGDTQYF. The CDR3 DNA reads TGTGCCAGCAGCCCTAGCCTGGGACAAACTGGGGATACGCAGTATTTT.

The chain recombines TRBV2 with TRBJ2-2, with D maybe TRBD1 (6 bases). V dropped 7 bases and J dropped 3 bases, with 9 bases sitting between them. There are 13 residues in the CDR3. Germline-derived CDR1 and CDR2 are SNHLY and FYNNEI. For the CDR3, the DNA is TGTGCCAGCACCCACAGGGACACCGGGGAGCTGTTTTTT. Translated: CASTHRDTGELFF.

This clone showed up just a few times. The chain is built from TRBV19 and TRBJ2-1; the D gene is possibly TRBD2 (5 bases). Germline loops: CDR1 LNHDA, CDR2 SQIVND (reference sequence). Trimming cost V 5 bases and J 7 bases, with 27 bases left between them. The CDR3 contains 18 residues. The CDR3 region is CASSVLALAGMIGNEQFF. In nucleotides, the CDR3 is TGTGCCAGTAGTGTACTGGCTTTAGCCGGGATGATTGGTAATGAGCAGTTCTTC.

The V gene is TRBV28, the J gene TRBJ2-1; 8 bases line up with TRBD2. The germline CDR1 and CDR2 sequences are MDHEN and SYDVKM. V was pared by 5 bases and J by 3 bases, with 12 bases of the junction left unmatched. The CDR3 length is 17 residues. The CDR3 is CASSLSYGRAGYNEQFF. For the CDR3, the DNA is TGTGCCAGCAGTCTCTCTTACGGGAGGGCCGGCTACAATGAGCAGTTCTTC.

The V call is TRBV10-3, the J call TRBJ1-1; unclear D gene. With 0 bases removed from V and 1 base from J, the gap between germline ends came to 6 bases. The V gene's germline CDR1 is ENHRY and CDR2 SYGVKD. The CDR3 has 14 amino acids. CDR3 residues: CAISESGRNTEAFF. The CDR3 DNA follows: TGTGCCATCAGTGAGTCGGGGAGGAACACTGAAGCTTTCTTT.

In this sample, this clone turned up a few times. This chain uses TRBV9 with TRBJ2-4; 8 nucleotides align to TRBD1. This CDR3 region has 16 residues. With 2 bases clipped from V and 7 bases from J, the junction kept 11 bases outside the gene matches. The germline CDR1 and CDR2 sequences are SGDLS and YYNGEE. The CDR3 here is CASSVETGVSGNIQYF. The CDR3 DNA sequence: TGTGCCAGCAGCGTGGAGACAGGGGTTTCGGGGAACATTCAGTACTTC.

This clone was seen a few times. The chain has TRBV7-6 and TRBJ2-5, with TRBD1 identical over 9 bases. With V trimmed by 3 bases and J by 3 bases, 8 bases remained unmatched. Per the germline V gene, CDR1 is SGHVS and CDR2 is FNYEAQ. The CDR3 is made up of 16 amino acids. In nucleotides, the CDR3 is TGTGCCAGCAGCTTGTGGGGACAGGGTAGAGAAGAGACCCAGTACTTC. Translation: CASSLWGQGREETQYF.

This clone has a handful of counts. The rearrangement joins TRBV30 to TRBJ1-3; D is undetermined. V lost 5 bases, J lost 0 bases, and 8 bases lay in between. Germline assignment: CDR1 GTSNPN and CDR2 SVGIG (reference sequence). CDR3 size: 13 residues. The chain's CDR3 is CAWRQVSGNTIYF. The CDR3 coding sequence is TGTGCCTGGCGACAAGTCTCTGGAAACACCATATATTTT.

The V call is TRBV18, the J call TRBJ2-7; 12 bases are a match to TRBD2. Unmatched junction bases numbered 4, after V lost 1 base and J lost 6 bases. The CDR3 totals 15 residues. Germline V lookup: CDR1 KGHSH, CDR2 LQKENI. The CDR3 protein is CASSPRTSGTTEQYF. The CDR3 DNA reads as TGTGCCAGCTCACCACGGACTAGCGGGACGACCGAGCAGTACTTC.

This clone was detected only a few times. This chain links TRBV15 with TRBJ2-2; 9 bases align to TRBD1. The CDR3 is 13 amino acids. J lost 7 bases, V lost 5 bases, and 2 bases had no gene match. The germline CDR1 and CDR2 sequences are LNHNV and YYDKDF (reference sequence). The CDR3 here is CATSDRGNGELFF. CDR3 DNA sequence: TGTGCCACCAGCGACAGGGGGAACGGGGAGCTGTTTTTT.

This chain connects TRBV7-9 to TRBJ1-2; unclear D gene. Trimming pared 1 base from V and 3 bases from J, leaving 9 bases between. This CDR3 contains 14 residues. From germline, CDR1 is SEHNR and CDR2 FQNEAQ (reference sequence). CDR3 residues: CASSLGLPDYGYTF. In nucleotides, the CDR3 is TGTGCCAGCAGCTTAGGACTGCCTGACTATGGCTACACCTTC. Looking up the rest from reference TRBV7-9 and TRBJ1-2 gives the full variable domain: DTGVSQNPRHKITKRGQNVTFRCDPISEHNRLYWYRQTLGQGPEFLTYFQNEAQLEKSRLLSDRFSAERPKGSFSTLEIQRTEQGDSAMYLCASSLGLPDYGYTFGSGTRLTVV.

The chain recombines TRBV29-1 with TRBJ1-2; D might be TRBD1 (6 bases). Germline loops: CDR1 SQVTM, CDR2 ANQGSEA. Deletions cut 7 bases from V and 5 bases from J, with 14 bases between. The CDR3 is 12 amino acids. In DNA form, the CDR3 reads TGCAGCGCAGAACAGGGTACTTATGGCTACACCTTC. It encodes CSAEQGTYGYTF.

The V gene is TRBV2, the J gene TRBJ1-2; unclear D gene. V lost 3 bases to trimming and J lost 4 bases, with 9 bases between them. The CDR3 runs 13 residues. Germline assignment: CDR1 SNHLY and CDR2 FYNNEI. The CDR3 is CASSEFSTYGYTF. CDR3 bases: TGTGCCAGCAGTGAGTTTTCTACCTATGGCTACACCTTC.

A few counts support this clone. The rearrangement uses TRBV11-2 and TRBJ2-5; 10 bases fit TRBD2. Germline CDR1 and CDR2: SGHAT and FQNNGV. The ends lost 3 bases at V and 2 bases at J; junction bases unmatched: 9. This CDR3 region has 17 residues. The CDR3: CASSFSVPLAGQETQYF. In nucleotides, the CDR3 is TGTGCCAGCAGCTTTAGTGTCCCACTAGCGGGACAAGAGACCCAGTACTTC.

This chain joins TRBV2 and TRBJ1-5, with D possibly matching TRBD1 (5 bases). The length of the CDR3 is 14 residues. From germline, CDR1 is SNHLY and CDR2 FYNNEI. V gave up 6 bases and J gave up 0 bases, with 9 bases separating them. CDR3 sequence: CASRETVSNQPQHF. DNA for the CDR3: TGTGCCAGCAGAGAGACAGTTAGCAATCAGCCCCAGCATTTT.